This is a list of T cell receptor beta chains from one sample in a study of T cell responses to AZD1222 COVID-19 vaccine. Produced via immunoSEQ multiplex PCR; TCRdb's table is partial and in-frame only. The table records 95,000 or so clones, about 89% of them present only once. This specimen consisted of peripheral blood, obtained 28 days after the second AZD1222 dose. All receptors come from an adult who received the AZD1222 COVID-19 vaccine. Each CDR3 is given with its conserved first and last residue. A D gene is named only where the DNA matches it firmly. A clone size is listed for some rows: how often the clone was seen (once, few, many), or a class if it is expanded.

D gene	clone size	J gene	V gene	CDR3 DNA	CDR3 protein
NA	NA	TRBJ1-3	TRBV6-1	TGTGCCAGCAGTGATTGGCGGGGAACCTCTGGAAACACCATATATTTT	CASSDWRGTSGNTIYF
TRBD1	NA	TRBJ1-4	TRBV2	TGTGCCAGCAGTGAGGAGAGACAGGGAAAACTGTTTTTT	CASSEERQGKLFF
TRBD2	NA	TRBJ2-3	TRBV6-4	TGTGCCAGCAGCTCCCTAGCGGGAGGTGCAGATACGCAGTATTTT	CASSSLAGGADTQYF
NA	NA	TRBJ1-5	TRBV19	TGTGCCAGTAGTCCGGACAGAAGCAATCAGCCCCAGCATTTT	CASSPDRSNQPQHF
NA	NA	TRBJ2-3	TRBV6-1	TGTGCCAGCAGTGAAGGGGACCGGGGGGATACGCAGTATTTT	CASSEGDRGDTQYF
NA	NA	TRBJ1-1	TRBV10-1	TGCGCCAGCAGTGCGGGACAGAACACTGAAGCTTTCTTT	CASSAGQNTEAFF
NA	NA	TRBJ1-5	TRBV28	TGTGCCAGCACCACCGGACAGAAGCCCCAGCATTTT	CASTTGQKPQHF
NA	NA	TRBJ2-2	TRBV25-1	TGTGCCAGCAGTGGCGTGAACACCGGGGAGCTGTTTTTT	CASSGVNTGELFF
NA	NA	TRBJ2-2	TRBV5-1	TGCGCCAGCAGCTTATCTCCAAGCGTTAACACCGGGGAGCTGTTTTTT	CASSLSPSVNTGELFF
NA	NA	TRBJ2-5	TRBV25-1	TGTGCCAGCAGTAGGGGGCTAGCGGTAGAGACCCAGTACTTC	CASSRGLAVETQYF
NA	NA	TRBJ1-2	TRBV7-6	TGTGCCAGCAGCTTAGTAGCCAGCTCAATTAATGGCTACACCTTC	CASSLVASSINGYTF
TRBD1	once	TRBJ2-7	TRBV7-9	TGTGCCAGCAGCCAAAGGACAGGGCCCTACGAGCAGTACTTC	CASSQRTGPYEQYF
NA	NA	TRBJ1-4	TRBV18	TGTGCCAGCTCACCCGGACAGAATTCTAATGAAAAACTGTTTTTT	CASSPGQNSNEKLFF
NA	NA	TRBJ2-7	TRBV18	TGTGCCAGCTCCCGCACGGACGGAAACTACGAGCAGTACTTC	CASSRTDGNYEQYF
NA	NA	TRBJ2-5	TRBV7-2	TGTGCCAGCAGCTGGGATCCTAAAGAGACCCAGTACTTC	CASSWDPKETQYF